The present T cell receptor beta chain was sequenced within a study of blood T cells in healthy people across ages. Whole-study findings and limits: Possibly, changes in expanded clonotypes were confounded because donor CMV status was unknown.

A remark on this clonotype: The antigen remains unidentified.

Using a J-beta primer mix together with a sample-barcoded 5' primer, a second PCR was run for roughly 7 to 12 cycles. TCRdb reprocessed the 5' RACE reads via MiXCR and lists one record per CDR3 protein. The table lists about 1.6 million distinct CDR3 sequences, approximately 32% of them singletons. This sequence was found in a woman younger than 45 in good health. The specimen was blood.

The CDR3 is CASSYTGPTSGGNNEQFF. The DNA for the CDR3 is TGTGCCAGCAGTTATACGGGCCCGACTAGCGGAGGCAACAATGAGCAGTTCTTC. V usage is TRBV6-5 and J usage is TRBJ2-1, with 9 bases identical to TRBD2. The CDR3 totals 18 residues. J was trimmed by 5 bases and V by 3 bases; bases with no gene match: 14. In germline, CDR1 is MNHEY, CDR2 SVGAGI.